The present T cell receptor (beta chain) was sequenced within a study of cytomegalovirus exposure and HLA in healthy donors. Study at large: Inside one of the first data releases sat around 86 million unique TCRs taken from HLA-typed donors. Whole-study findings and limits: The authors assumed roughly uniform sequencing depth across donors for presence/absence analyses. Later work showed greater clonal expansion in HLA-associated TCR beta chains than in equally common others. With later analysis, a missense DCLRE1C variant became linked to TCR beta V- and J-gene trimming.

The PCR made use of 60 Vbeta and 13 Jbeta primers. Sequenced by immunoSEQ multiplex PCR; TCRdb stores in-frame clones only, minus some. The sample contains about 93,000 clones, 78% of which appear only once. CDR3 length: 13 residues. Trimming removed 5 bases at V and 7 bases at J, with 14 bases between. Germline V gene lookup returns CDR1 MNHEY and CDR2 SMNVEV (reference sequence). This clone was recorded once. Its antigen remains unidentified. The sequenced sample was PBMCs. The chain couples TRBV27 to TRBJ1-1; TRBD1 is a possible D gene (5 bases). The source of this sequence is a woman aged 40 to 50 in good health and CMV-seronegative. This chain's CDR3 is CASSPGGLDEAFF. In nucleotides, the CDR3 is TGTGCCAGCAGTCCTGGGGGACTGGATGAAGCTTTCTTT.